This T cell receptor beta chain was sequenced during a study of pediatric ulcerative colitis. Sequencing was performed with immunoSEQ multiplex PCR; in TCRdb, only in-frame clones are kept and a portion is missing. The sample has tens of thousands of clones, around four fifths seen once; the top ten hold about 0.7%. Points on this clone: Its antigen remains unidentified.

Overall study findings and caveats: Clonal expansions reduced rectal repertoire diversity in acute severe colitis.

During colonoscopy, one to two rectal pinch biopsies were collected. This TCR came from a boy aged 5-17 years with moderate ulcerative colitis. What was sequenced was gut tissue.

CDR3 sequence reads: CASSDVTIQYF. The CDR3 DNA reads as TGTGCCAGCAGTGACGTAACCATTCAGTACTTC. This chain joins TRBV6-1 and TRBJ2-4; D unclear. CDR1 is MNHNS and CDR2 is SASEGT in the germline V gene. The CDR3 consists of 11 residues. V was clipped by 3 bases and J by 9 bases, with 6 bases between them.